The 14 T cell receptor beta chains below were found in one sample sequenced in a study of shared clonotypes between healthy human individuals. The data were produced by immunoSEQ multiplex PCR, yet TCRdb's version contains in-frame clones alone and is incomplete. The table has about 2.1 million clones, 85% to 95% seen once. In the naive CD8 group, cells lacked CD45RO and were positively selected for CCR7, so terminally differentiated effector memory CD45RA+ cells were left out. Sample: naive CD8+ T cells from PBMCs. These receptors all stem from a man aged 18 to 35 in good health. Some clones in this sample may be carry-over from other donors' samples.

The chain employs TRBV5-1 and TRBJ1-1; D may be TRBD1 (6 bases). The germline gives CDR1 SGHRS, CDR2 YFSETQ. V shed 3 bases and J shed 0 bases, with 15 bases lying between them. The length of the CDR3 is 16 residues. In DNA form, the CDR3 reads TGCGCCAGCAGCTGGACAGCGATCGAATTGAACACTGAAGCTTTCTTT. This sequence encodes CASSWTAIELNTEAFF.

Only one count was recorded for this clone. V gene TRBV7-9 combines with J gene TRBJ2-5; 7 nucleotides match TRBD1. Germline-derived CDR1 and CDR2 are SEHNR and FQNEAQ (reference sequence). V dropped 2 bases and J dropped 5; count of bases not matched to a gene: 5. The CDR3 sequence is 14 residues long. CDR3 loop: CASSLRDSGETQYF. CDR3 bases: TGTGCCAGCAGCTTAAGGGACAGTGGGGAGACCCAGTACTTC.

The rearrangement joins TRBV9 to TRBJ1-2, with 8 bases that match TRBD1. The CDR3 totals 15 residues. Germline V gene lookup returns CDR1 SGDLS and CDR2 YYNGEE. V was clipped by 1 base and J by 8 bases; unmatched bases: 10. The CDR3 reads CASSVSVRGQGGYTF. The CDR3, as DNA: TGTGCCAGCAGCGTATCAGTCAGGGGGCAAGGGGGCTACACCTTC.

The V call is TRBV18, the J call TRBJ2-1, with 14 positions matching TRBD2. CDR1 is KGHSH, CDR2 LQKENI, per germline. V dropped 2 bases and J dropped 2; count of bases not matched to a gene: 2. CDR3 length equals 17 residues. CDR3 residues: CASSPGTSGSPYNEQFF. Here the CDR3 DNA reads TGTGCCAGCTCACCAGGGACTAGCGGGAGCCCCTACAATGAGCAGTTCTTC.

The chain couples TRBV27 to TRBJ2-7; D assignment may be TRBD1 or TRBD2 (5 bases each). The length of the CDR3 is 16 residues. Looked up from germline, CDR1 is MNHEY and CDR2 is SMNVEV (reference sequence). V lost 2 bases to trimming and J lost 6 bases, with 20 bases between them. The DNA of the CDR3 is TGTGCCAGCAGTTTAATTAAAGGGACGGGACCATTCGAGCAGTACTTC. This encodes CASSLIKGTGPFEQYF.

As concerns this clone: This sample also contains other DNA sequences that code for the same CDR3. The chain recombines TRBV29-1 with TRBJ1-1; TRBD1 is a possible D gene (5 bases). The CDR3 totals 13 residues. With 2 bases removed from V and 2 bases from J, the gap between germline ends came to 9 bases. Per germline, CDR1 SQVTM and CDR2 ANQGSEA. Here the CDR3 reads CSVEWGVNTEAFF. For the CDR3, the DNA is TGCAGCGTTGAATGGGGGGTTAACACTGAAGCTTTCTTT. Complete variable domain (other parts from reference TRBV29-1 and TRBJ1-1): SAVISQKPSRDICQRGTSLTIQCQVDSQVTMMFWYRQQPGQSLTLIATANQGSEATYESGFVIDKFPISRPNLTFSTLTVSNMSPEDSSIYLCSVEWGVNTEAFFGQGTRLTVV.

The chain combines TRBV5-1 with TRBJ2-4, with 10 positions matching TRBD1. Losses at the gene ends were 4 bases for V and 7 bases for J; bases not matched to a gene: 5. CDR1 SGHRS and CDR2 YFSETQ come from the germline V gene. The CDR3 loop spans 14 amino acids. DNA of the CDR3: TGCGCCAGCAGCGCCGACAGGGGGCAGAACATTCAGTACTTC. Translation: CASSADRGQNIQYF.

V gene TRBV28 combines with J gene TRBJ2-1; 15 nucleotides line up with TRBD2. The ends lost 7 bases at V and 9 bases at J; junction bases unmatched: 4. The CDR3 totals 14 residues. CDR1 and CDR2 (germline): MDHEN, SYDVKM. This chain's CDR3 is CASNGLAGGGEQFF. CDR3 bases: TGTGCCAGCAACGGACTAGCGGGAGGGGGTGAGCAGTTCTTC.

This clone was seen only once. The V call is TRBV28, the J call TRBJ2-5, with D unresolved. In germline, CDR1 is MDHEN, CDR2 SYDVKM. Trimming took 1 base from V and 2 from J, leaving 11 bases between them. This CDR3 region has 15 residues. CDR3 residues: CASSLFAGGQETQYF. The CDR3 DNA reads as TGTGCCAGCAGTTTATTCGCAGGTGGTCAAGAGACCCAGTACTTC.

The CDR3 DNA reads as TGTGCCAGCAGCTTGGAAAAGGGCCGAACTGGCTACACCTTC. Protein: CASSLEKGRTGYTF. The chain couples TRBV5-5 to TRBJ1-2; no definite D call. V lost 0 bases and J lost 7, with 13 bases in between. This CDR3 comprises 14 residues. The germline V gene encodes CDR1 SGHKS and CDR2 YYEKEE (reference sequence).

This chain uses TRBV2 with TRBJ2-1, with 15 positions matching TRBD2. Trimming cost V 8 bases and J 9 bases; bases outside gene matches: 8. The CDR3 is 15 amino acids. CDR1 and CDR2 (germline): SNHLY, FYNNEI. The CDR3 sequence: CASSRTSGRAAEQFF. The CDR3 DNA reads as TGTGCCAGCTCTCGGACTAGCGGGAGGGCCGCTGAGCAGTTCTTC.

This rearrangement joins TRBV27 to TRBJ2-3; weak D call: TRBD2 (6 bases). Trimming took 7 bases from V and 3 from J, leaving 8 bases between them. The germline V gene has CDR1 MNHEY and CDR2 SMNVEV (reference sequence). The CDR3 spans 12 residues. CDR3: CASTGTTDTQYF. In DNA form, the CDR3 reads TGTGCCAGCACCGGGACTACAGATACGCAGTATTTT.

This chain uses TRBV18 with TRBJ2-1, with 11 bases fitting TRBD2. Germline V gene data show CDR1 as KGHSH and CDR2 as LQKENI. The V gene end was trimmed by 1 base and the J gene end by 3 bases; junction bases not matched to a gene: 2. The CDR3 totals 16 residues. The CDR3 DNA follows: TGTGCCAGCTCACCACTGGGACTAGCGGACTACAATGAGCAGTTCTTC. Translating gives CASSPLGLADYNEQFF.

V usage is TRBV6-5 and J usage is TRBJ2-7; a weak D match, TRBD1 (5 bases). This CDR3 is built from 11 residues. The germline CDR1 and CDR2 sequences are MNHEY and SVGAGI. The V and J ends lost 7 bases and 6 bases respectively, with 10 bases between them. CDR3 in DNA: TGTGCCAGCAATCAGGGCGGCGAGCAGTACTTC. Amino acids: CASNQGGEQYF.